This TCR beta chain emerged from a study of blood T cell repertoires in COVID-19. Study summary: Italy, Spain and the United States were the sources of the convalescent and acute COVID-19 samples. PBMCs, B-cell-depleted T cells, or T cells were the source of the cDNA or gDNA that made up the material.

Unmatched junction bases numbered 7, after V lost 5 bases and J lost 6 bases. Germline V lookup: CDR1 SGHTA, CDR2 FQGTGA. CDR3 length: 16 amino acids. Original processing notes: Estimation of nucleated cell counts was performed using reference gene primer amplification. The repertoire was sequenced with immunoSEQ multiplex PCR; TCRdb's copy has only in-frame clones and lacks some. The V and J calls and clone size come from that table; D and trimming were worked out from the DNA. Of 85,000 to 100,000 clones listed, 86% were seen once; the top ten hold around 13%. V usage is TRBV7-3 and J usage is TRBJ2-3, with 14 bases fitting TRBD2. Sample: peripheral blood. The TCR comes from a woman in her fifties or sixties in a cohort sampled during active or convalescent COVID-19. The chain's CDR3 is CASSEGGLAGVDTQYF. The CDR3 nucleotides are TGTGCCAGCAGCGAAGGGGGACTAGCGGGAGTTGATACGCAGTATTTT.